This T cell receptor (beta chain) was found in a study of blood T cells in healthy people across ages. As concerns this clonotype: Its target is not known.

V shed 4 bases, J shed 2 bases, and the junction held 9 bases outside the gene matches. This CDR3 contains 16 residues. Germline V gene lookup returns CDR1 SGHRS and CDR2 YFSETQ. The study, taken as a whole, reports: Older age went with lower TCR beta diversity per million T cells, in a roughly linear way. Possibly, changes in expanded clonotypes were confounded because donor CMV status was unknown. Reliance upon unsorted PBMCs precluded definitive naive versus antigen-experienced comparison.

For the second PCR, which ran for 7 to 11 cycles, a sample-barcoded 5' primer and a J-beta primer mix were used. Researchers report that each sample yielded at least 3 million CDR3-containing paired-end reads. TCRdb reanalysed the 5' RACE reads using MiXCR and keeps one entry per CDR3 protein. The sample has around 1,500,000 distinct CDR3 sequences; roughly 27% are singletons. V and J are TRBV5-1 and TRBJ2-7, with TRBD2 identical over 10 bases. Sequencing was carried out using blood. The sequence was collected from a woman aged 25-40 years in good health. The CDR3 is CASSEGLARRTYEQYF. The CDR3 DNA sequence: TGCGCCAGCAGCGAGGGACTAGCGCGGAGGACCTACGAGCAGTACTTC.